The sequence of this TCR beta chain was determined in a study of beta chain features in type 1 diabetes. For the study at large: On cell yields, gender and age, patients and healthy donors were similar. Overall study findings and caveats: Individuals with type 1 diabetes displayed fewer insertions and more deletions at VDJ junctions.

On average, the one heparinised blood draw given by each donor was approximately 120 mL. Sorted CD4+ subsets: naive, central memory, regulatory, stem cell-like memory (CD45RO/CCR7/CD25/CD127/CD95/CD27 panel). What was sequenced were expressed TCRB transcripts, since all of the isolated RNA had been reverse transcribed. Libraries were prepared by immunoSEQ multiplex PCR; TCRdb keeps only in-frame clonotypes and omits some of them. The repertoire includes more than 140,000 clones, 9% to 10% of them detected once, and nearly 0.65% sits in the top ten. A remark on this clone: The antigen is unknown.

The CDR3 spans 13 residues. V dropped 6 bases and J dropped 7; count of bases not matched to a gene: 9. CDR1 is SNHLY and CDR2 is FYNNEI in the germline V gene. The receptor was derived from a woman between 40 and 50 years old in good health. The specimen was central memory CD4+ T cells from blood. V gene TRBV2 combines with J gene TRBJ2-7, with 7 bases fitting TRBD1. The CDR3 sequence is CASRQDRSGEQYF. Here the CDR3 DNA reads TGTGCCAGCAGGCAGGACAGGTCGGGTGAGCAGTACTTC.